This T cell receptor beta chain was profiled in a study of identical twins. This clonotype was counted between two and nine times. Germline CDR1 is KGHDR and CDR2 is SFDVKD. This CDR3 spans 15 amino acids. Trimming took 5 bases from V and 3 from J; bases not matched to a gene: 2. TCRdb re-analysed the 5' RACE reads in MiXCR, keeping a single row per CDR3 protein. The table lists 500,000 to 650,000 distinct CDR3 sequences, 20% to 25% of them singletons. The sample was also reused in another study, on yellow fever vaccine responses in identical twins.

The chain carries TRBV24-1 and TRBJ2-3, with TRBD2 identical over 12 bases. The TCR was taken from a woman between 18 and 29 years old in good health. Input material: CD4+ T cells sorted from blood. DNA for the CDR3: TGTGCCACCAGTGTGGGGACTAGCGGGACAGATACGCAGTATTTT. This gives the protein CATSVGTSGTDTQYF.